This T cell receptor (beta chain) was captured in a study of T cells in Graves' hyperthyroidism and ophthalmopathy. Regarding the study as a whole: Model-based prediction identified ophthalmopathy a median around 6.5 months prior to its onset.

Pregnant or lactating patients were excluded, as were those with uncontrolled infection or other autoimmune disease. In this sample, this clonotype turned up many times. The target antigen is unknown. The ends were cut back, 3 bases at V and 8 bases at J, with 10 bases in the middle. The CDR3 runs to 13 residues. Per the germline V gene, CDR1 is SEHNR and CDR2 is FQNEAQ (reference sequence). Amplification of TCR beta CDR3 regions was performed using RNA transcripts as template. HTBI primers drove first-round RT-PCR of the TCR CDR3. One entry per CDR3 protein, called by TCRdb with MiXCR from the multiplex PCR reads. The sample includes 250,000 or so distinct CDR3 sequences, around 15% seen only once; the top ten take around 28%.

Sequenced sample: blood. The rearrangement joins TRBV7-9 to TRBJ2-2; unclear D gene. The receptor was derived from a woman under 30 with Graves' ophthalmopathy. CDR3 DNA sequence: TGTGCCAGCAGCTTCAGCAGTTTAGGGGAGCTGTTTTTT. Amino acids: CASSFSSLGELFF.